What follows are 31 T cell receptor beta chains derived from one specimen sequenced in a study of T-cell memory formation after mild COVID-19. In TCRdb, the 5' RACE reads were re-called with MiXCR into one record per CDR3 protein. This table holds about 100,000 distinct CDR3 sequences, over 15% found once. Source material: PBMCs or a T cell subset sorted from them (not recorded which). All receptors derive from a man aged 18 to 29 who had mild COVID-19 (a few samples of this study predate the infection). Cell type and time point are not known.

This clonotype was detected a few times. The chain is built from TRBV30 and TRBJ2-3; D unresolved. The germline V gene has CDR1 GTSNPN and CDR2 SVGIG (reference sequence). With 0 bases removed from V and 9 bases from J, the gap between germline ends came to 4 bases. The CDR3 runs to 10 residues. CDR3 coding DNA: TGTGCCTGGAGTGTTGAAACGCAGTATTTT. This gives the protein CAWSVETQYF. Full variable domain (missing parts from reference TRBV30 and TRBJ2-3): SQTIHQWPATLVQPVGSPLSLECTVEGTSNPNLYWYRQAAGRGLQLLFYSVGIGQISSEVPQNLSASRPQDRQFILSSKKLLLSDSGFYLCAWSVETQYFGPGTRLTVL.

This sequence joins TRBV7-2 and TRBJ2-3, with D tentatively TRBD1 or TRBD2 (6 bases each). The CDR3 is 15 residues long. Germline CDR1 SGHTA, CDR2 FQGNSA. The germline V and J ends were trimmed by 1 base and 4 bases, with 12 bases remaining between them. CDR3: CASSLVWGASDTQYF. The DNA of the CDR3 is TGTGCCAGCAGCTTAGTGTGGGGGGCTTCAGATACGCAGTATTTT.

The chain couples TRBV9 to TRBJ2-2, with D unresolved. V was pared by 0 bases and J by 5 bases, with 11 bases between. Germline lookup yields CDR1 SGDLS and CDR2 YYNGEE. This CDR3 region has 15 residues. The CDR3 region is CASSVAHPGTGELFF. CDR3 sequence (DNA): TGTGCCAGCAGCGTAGCACATCCTGGAACCGGGGAGCTGTTTTTT. The full variable domain, completed using reference TRBV9 and TRBJ2-2, is DSGVTQTPKHLITATGQRVTLRCSPRSGDLSVYWYQQSLDQGLQFLIQYYNGEERAKGNILERFSAQQFPDLHSELNLSSLELGDSALYFCASSVAHPGTGELFFGEGSRLTVL.

This clonotype was seen ten or more times. The V call is TRBV5-1, the J call TRBJ2-5; no firm D call. With 5 bases removed from V and 1 base from J, the gap between germline ends came to 15 bases. There are 15 residues in the CDR3. From germline, CDR1 is SGHRS and CDR2 YFSETQ. CDR3 coding DNA: TGCGCCAGCAGACGAGTAACCACATTCCAAGAGACCCAGTACTTC. Amino acid sequence: CASRRVTTFQETQYF.

This clonotype has a handful of counts. The V and J genes are TRBV5-1 and TRBJ1-6; 8 nucleotides align to TRBD1. J gave up 9 bases and V 5 bases, and 7 bases lay outside the gene matches. Germline CDR1 and CDR2: SGHRS and YFSETQ. The CDR3 runs 14 residues. Here the CDR3 DNA reads TGCGCCAGCAGTTCGACAGGGGACCGTTCACCCCTCCACTTT. Translating it yields CASSSTGDRSPLHF. Filled out from reference TRBV5-1 and TRBJ1-6, the complete variable domain reads KAGVTQTPRYLIKTRGQQVTLSCSPISGHRSVSWYQQTPGQGLQFLFEYFSETQRNKGNFPGRFSGRQFSNSRSEMNVSTLELGDSALYLCASSSTGDRSPLHFGNGTRLTVT.

The chain carries TRBV20-1 and TRBJ1-5, with a possible D match to TRBD1 (6 bases). From germline, CDR1 is DFQATT and CDR2 SNEGSKA (reference sequence). This CDR3 contains 12 residues. V lost 5 bases, J lost 2 bases, and 7 bases lay in between. The CDR3 region is CSAAGGNQPQHF. CDR3 DNA sequence: TGCAGTGCTGCAGGGGGCAATCAGCCCCAGCATTTT.

The chain uses TRBV27 and TRBJ1-5; possibly TRBD1 for D (5 bases). V lost 4 bases and J 5 bases, leaving 15 bases between the germline ends. Germline assignment: CDR1 MNHEY and CDR2 SMNVEV (reference sequence). The CDR3 is 15 amino acids. CDR3 sequence reads: CASSSGQPSYQPQHF. The CDR3 nucleotides read TGTGCCAGCAGTTCGGGGCAGCCATCCTATCAGCCCCAGCATTTT.

The chain carries TRBV7-2 and TRBJ2-5, with 8 bases fitting TRBD2. The CDR3 consists of 14 residues. V dropped 7 bases and J dropped 5; count of bases not matched to a gene: 9. Germline CDR1 is SGHTA and CDR2 is FQGNSA. This chain's CDR3 is CASTERGSGETQYF. The CDR3 DNA follows: TGTGCCAGCACCGAGCGGGGGTCTGGTGAGACCCAGTACTTC.

The chain combines TRBV5-1 with TRBJ1-6; D not certain. With 4 bases removed from V and 7 bases from J, the gap between germline ends came to 12 bases. CDR1 is SGHRS and CDR2 is YFSETQ in the germline V gene. CDR3 length: 14 residues. The CDR3 sequence: CASSPSPRNSPLHF. The CDR3 nucleotides are TGCGCCAGCAGCCCGAGTCCACGGAATTCACCCCTCCACTTT.

This clonotype showed up just a few times. The DNA of the CDR3 is TGCGCCAGCTCAGGTTCGGGGGGGCCCTACAATGAGCAGTTCTTC. Its translation: CASSGSGGPYNEQFF. The rearrangement links TRBV5-1 to TRBJ2-1, with 8 bases identical to TRBD2. The germline gives CDR1 SGHRS, CDR2 YFSETQ. This CDR3 contains 15 residues. The V and J ends lost 7 bases and 2 bases, in that order; junction bases with no gene match: 8. The full variable domain, its missing parts supplied by reference TRBV5-1 and TRBJ2-1, is KAGVTQTPRYLIKTRGQQVTLSCSPISGHRSVSWYQQTPGQGLQFLFEYFSETQRNKGNFPGRFSGRQFSNSRSEMNVSTLELGDSALYLCASSGSGGPYNEQFFGPGTRLTVL.

This rearrangement joins TRBV7-9 to TRBJ2-3; unclear D gene. V shed 5 bases and J shed 3 bases, with 18 bases lying between them. The germline V gene has CDR1 SEHNR and CDR2 FQNEAQ (reference sequence). The CDR3 totals 16 residues. CDR3 sequence (DNA): TGTGCCAGCAGCCTCTCGTCCAGAATAGAGACAGATACGCAGTATTTT. Amino acid sequence: CASSLSSRIETDTQYF.

This clonotype has a count of ten or more. The CDR3 bases are TGCGCCAGCAGCTTACCGGGAGCGTCTAGCACAGATACGCAGTATTTT. This translates into CASSLPGASSTDTQYF. The rearrangement joins TRBV5-1 to TRBJ2-3, with D possibly being TRBD2 (6 bases). This CDR3 comprises 16 residues. CDR1 is SGHRS, CDR2 YFSETQ, per germline. V lost 2 bases and J 0 bases, leaving 13 bases between the germline ends.

This clonotype came up a few times. The chain carries TRBV5-1 and TRBJ2-1, with D unresolved. Trimming cost V 2 bases and J 2 bases, with 11 bases left between them. The CDR3 sequence is 15 residues long. Germline CDR1 reads SGHRS; CDR2 reads YFSETQ. The CDR3 bases are TGCGCCAGCAGCTTTGACGGGTCCCCCTACAATGAGCAGTTCTTC. Residues: CASSFDGSPYNEQFF.

This clonotype was seen only a few times. CDR3 nucleotides: TGTGCCAGCAGGGGACAGGGGAACGAGCAGTACTTC. Amino acids: CASRGQGNEQYF. This chain uses TRBV6-1 with TRBJ2-7; 10 nucleotides match TRBD1. The J segment lost 5 bases and the V segment lost 6 bases, leaving 1 base of the junction unmatched. CDR3 length: 12 amino acids. CDR1 is MNHNS and CDR2 is SASEGT in the germline V gene.

This clonotype was detected a few times. This chain connects TRBV12-3 or TRBV12-4 to TRBJ2-1; D unresolved. V was pared by 3 bases and J by 2 bases, with 8 bases between. The CDR3 consists of 14 residues. The CDR3 reads CASSLQVTYNEQFF. In DNA, the CDR3 is TGTGCCAGCAGTTTGCAGGTAACCTACAATGAGCAGTTCTTC.

The chain has TRBV6-2 or TRBV6-3 and TRBJ2-2; D unclear. CDR3 length: 9 residues. CDR1 is MNHEY, CDR2 SVGEGT, per germline. Trimming left V 8 bases short and J 8 bases short, with 3 bases between. CDR3 in DNA: TGTGCCAGCCCTGGGGAGCTGTTTTTT. Translating it yields CASPGELFF.

Only a few counts were recorded for this clonotype. The chain links TRBV7-2 to TRBJ2-4; 8 positions match TRBD1. Trimming removed 0 bases from V and 9 bases from J; junction bases left unmatched: 7. This CDR3 is 15 amino acids long. In germline, CDR1 is SGHTA, CDR2 FQGNSA. The CDR3 DNA follows: TGTGCCAGCAGCTTAGCCCGGGACAGGCCCAGCATTCAGTACTTC. Residues: CASSLARDRPSIQYF. The entire variable domain, with the rest obtained from reference TRBV7-2 and TRBJ2-4, is as follows: GAGVSQSPSNKVTEKGKDVELRCDPISGHTALYWYRQSLGQGLEFLIYFQGNSAPDKSGLPSDRFSAERTGGSVSTLTIQRTQQEDSAVYLCASSLARDRPSIQYFGAGTRLSVL.

The J gene is TRBJ1-4, the V gene TRBV14, with D uncertain. V was pared by 4 bases and J by 0 bases, with 9 bases between. The CDR3 runs to 15 residues. CDR1 and CDR2 (germline): SGHDN, FVKESK. CDR3 protein: CASSRTIATNEKLFF. The CDR3 DNA is TGTGCCAGCAGCCGTACGATTGCAACTAATGAAAAACTGTTTTTT. Full variable domain (outside the CDR3, taken from reference TRBV14 and TRBJ1-4): EAGVTQFPSHSVIEKGQTVTLRCDPISGHDNLYWYRRVMGKEIKFLLHFVKESKQDESGMPNNRFLAERTGGTYSTLKVQPAELEDSGVYFCASSRTIATNEKLFFGSGTQLSVL.

This chain connects TRBV7-2 to TRBJ1-5, with a tentative D call TRBD1 (6 bases). Trimming stripped 2 bases from V and 7 bases from J, with 12 bases between. The V gene's germline CDR1 is SGHTA and CDR2 FQGNSA. The CDR3 has 14 residues. CDR3 sequence reads: CASSLSQGGQPQHF. The CDR3 region has the DNA TGTGCCAGCAGCTTATCACAGGGCGGCCAGCCCCAGCATTTT.

This clonotype occurred a few times. The chain carries TRBV12-3 or TRBV12-4 and TRBJ1-2; 7 nucleotides align to TRBD1. J gave up 4 bases and V 3 bases, and 8 bases lay outside the gene matches. The CDR3 length is 15 residues. The CDR3 DNA sequence: TGTGCCAGCAGTTTCAGTAACAGGGGCGTCTATGGCTACACCTTC. Protein sequence: CASSFSNRGVYGYTF.

CDR3 coding DNA: TGTGCCAGCAGTTATGGGGACAACTTGTGGTCACCCCTCCACTTT. Its protein product is CASSYGDNLWSPLHF. J is TRBJ1-6 and V is TRBV12-3 or TRBV12-4, with D perhaps TRBD1 (6 bases). V shed 4 bases and J shed 10 bases, with 17 bases lying between them. CDR3 length equals 15 residues.

The chain joins TRBV12-3 or TRBV12-4 to TRBJ2-7; D possibly corresponds to TRBD2 (5 bases). This CDR3 has 15 residues. Trimming cost V 5 bases and J 6 bases, with 20 bases left between them. For the CDR3, the DNA is TGTGCCAGCAGTACTACAGCCTCCGGGGTGGGCGAGCAGTACTTC. This sequence encodes CASSTTASGVGEQYF.

J is TRBJ2-6 and V is TRBV7-3; maybe TRBD1 (5 bases). The V gene lost 5 bases and the J gene lost 5 bases, with 10 bases spanning the gap. Germline V lookup: CDR1 SGHTA, CDR2 FQGTGA. The CDR3 is 14 amino acids. The CDR3 region is CASSPQGRANVLTF. The CDR3 coding sequence is TGTGCCAGCAGCCCCCAGGGAAGGGCCAACGTCCTGACTTTC.

This clonotype was counted between two and nine times. J is TRBJ1-4 and V is TRBV6-2 or TRBV6-3, with D unresolved. Germline loops: CDR1 MNHEY, CDR2 SVGEGT. Trimming left V 6 bases short and J 6 bases short, with 11 bases between. The CDR3 is 13 amino acids. The CDR3 loop reads CASRPDGDEKLFF. Here the CDR3 DNA reads TGTGCCAGCAGGCCTGACGGAGATGAAAAACTGTTTTTT.

This clonotype was observed a few times. The chain combines TRBV12-3 or TRBV12-4 with TRBJ2-1; 7 nucleotides match TRBD2. The ends lost 5 bases at V and 4 bases at J; junction bases unmatched: 5. The length of the CDR3 is 14 residues. The CDR3 loop reads CASSIWRGYNEQFF. In nucleotides, the CDR3 is TGTGCCAGCAGTATTTGGCGGGGGTACAATGAGCAGTTCTTC.

This chain connects TRBV7-9 to TRBJ1-1; D gene uncertain. V dropped 4 bases and J dropped 0 bases, with 12 bases sitting between them. This CDR3 region has 15 residues. Germline-derived CDR1 and CDR2 are SEHNR and FQNEAQ (reference sequence). The CDR3, as DNA: TGTGCCAGCAGCTCCCGATTAGGGATGAACACTGAAGCTTTCTTT. Translated: CASSSRLGMNTEAFF.

This clonotype turned up a few times. J is TRBJ1-1 and V is TRBV10-3; maybe TRBD1 (5 bases). CDR3 length: 12 residues. V lost 3 bases, J lost 5 bases, and 7 bases lay in between. The germline V gene has CDR1 ENHRY and CDR2 SYGVKD. CDR3 region: CAISDGGTEAFF. CDR3 coding DNA: TGTGCCATCAGTGATGGGGGGACTGAAGCTTTCTTT.

In its sample, this clonotype was seen once. The chain carries TRBV2 and TRBJ2-2; 10 bases align to TRBD2. CDR3 size: 18 residues. V trimming: 6 bases; J trimming: 1 base; junction bases outside the gene matches: 11. Germline V CDR1 and CDR2: SNHLY, FYNNEI. The CDR3 is CASRSGSGLAMNTGELFF. CDR3 DNA sequence: TGTGCCAGCAGGTCCGGCTCGGGACTAGCGATGAACACCGGGGAGCTGTTTTTT.

This clonotype was detected only a few times. The chain uses TRBV29-1 and TRBJ2-7, with 10 positions matching TRBD1. The CDR3 covers 14 residues. Per the germline V gene, CDR1 is SQVTM and CDR2 is ANQGSEA. Trimming at V came to 8 bases and at J to 7 bases, leaving 14 bases not matched to a gene. The CDR3 reads CSSVPGQGSQEQYF. CDR3 sequence (DNA): TGCAGCTCGGTCCCGGGACAGGGGTCGCAAGAGCAGTACTTC.

The chain is built from TRBV6-5 and TRBJ1-4; perhaps TRBD1 as D (5 bases). The CDR3 runs 14 residues. V was trimmed by 5 bases and J by 6 bases, leaving 13 bases between them. From germline, CDR1 is MNHEY and CDR2 SVGAGI. The CDR3 sequence is CASSPSGTDEKLFF. The DNA of the CDR3 is TGTGCCAGCAGTCCGTCGGGGACGGATGAAAAACTGTTTTTT.

This clonotype has a count of ten or more. The gene calls are TRBV3-1 and TRBJ1-1; no clear D. Between the trimmed V and J ends, which lost 4 bases and 7 bases, there was a span of 13 bases. Germline V gene sequence: CDR1 LGHDT, CDR2 YNNKEL (reference sequence). The CDR3 totals 13 residues. Here the CDR3 DNA reads TGTGCCAGCAGCCTTCAGGACGCGGGTGAAGCTTTCTTT. It codes for CASSLQDAGEAFF.